These T cell receptor beta chains were read from a single sample in a study of T-cell memory formation after mild COVID-19. Using its own MiXCR run on the 5' RACE reads, TCRdb lists one record per CDR3 protein. The sample shows 400,000 to 500,000 distinct CDR3 sequences, over 15% of them seen only once. The specimen was PBMCs or a T cell subset sorted from them (not recorded which). These receptors were taken from an adult woman who had mild COVID-19 (a few samples of this study predate the infection). Cell type and time point are not known. Both conserved end residues are part of each CDR3.

v_gene	j_gene	len	CDR3aa
TRBV24-1	TRBJ2-5	15	CATSENSGIRETQYF
TRBV11-3	TRBJ2-1	15	CASSLGAGTYNEQFF
TRBV7-9	TRBJ1-1	14	CASSWGSMNTEAFF
TRBV3-1	TRBJ2-2	12	CASSQVAGELFF
TRBV2	TRBJ2-7	13	CASSERRVYEQYF
TRBV12-3/TRBV12-4	TRBJ2-5	15	CASSSGRTSQETQYF
TRBV7-9	TRBJ2-3	18	CASSLAGLAGLNTDTQYF
TRBV12-3/TRBV12-4	TRBJ1-1	15	CASRGPTGPNTEAFF
TRBV6-5	TRBJ2-7	15	CASSLGAGTVYEQYF
TRBV7-9	TRBJ1-2	14	CASSHSKGQYGYTF
TRBV27	TRBJ2-1	15	CASRPQRGPQGEQFF
TRBV20-1	TRBJ1-1	14	CSANPGPRSTEAFF
TRBV15	TRBJ1-6	17	CATSRAYRGLYNSPLHF
TRBV12-3/TRBV12-4	TRBJ2-3	13	CASSTTSDYTQYF
TRBV7-8	TRBJ2-1	15	CASSSGLPHGNEQFF
TRBV4-1	TRBJ2-5	16	CASSQGLRGGQETQYF
TRBV18	TRBJ2-7	13	CASSPPGTNEQYF
TRBV4-2	TRBJ2-7	15	CASSHAGTGSSEQYF
TRBV20-1	TRBJ1-1	14	CSAKDGRTNTEAFF
TRBV6-5	TRBJ2-5	14	CASRETGGRETQYF
TRBV12-3/TRBV12-4	TRBJ1-1	14	CASSPTGGNTEAFF
TRBV12-3/TRBV12-4	TRBJ1-1	14	CASSSADWATEAFF
TRBV9	TRBJ2-1	13	CASSVDLGNEQFF